The next 18 T cell receptor beta chains were all read from a single sample in a study of Ad26.COV2.S vaccination and SARS-CoV-2 variants. Noted treatment: around 19 received Ad26.COV2.S at low or high dose, single or two shots; roughly five received placebo; per-sample allocation not given. After the first vaccine or placebo injection, samples were drawn on day 63. Sequencing was performed with immunoSEQ multiplex PCR; in TCRdb, only in-frame clones are kept and a portion is missing. Of about 400,000 clones in the sample, around 82% were seen once. The sequencing here drew on peripheral blood, taken in a trial of Ad26.COV2.S vaccine versus placebo. All receptors come from a person between 18 and 65 years old who received the Ad26.COV2.S COVID-19 vaccine or a placebo.

A word on this clone: At one boundary the junction diverges from the germline segment, which might be a read error. This chain uses TRBV6-1 with TRBJ2-1; 7 bases fit TRBD2. There are 16 residues in the CDR3. Germline lookup yields CDR1 MNHNS and CDR2 SASEGT. The DNA of the CDR3 is TGTGCCGGCAGTGGGCTAGCGGCCAGCTCCTACAATGAGCAGTTCTTC. Amino acid sequence: CAGSGLAASSYNEQFF.

The V call is TRBV12-3 or TRBV12-4, the J call TRBJ2-7, with D tentatively TRBD1 (6 bases). Trimming shortened V by 3 bases and J by 2 bases, and 8 bases separated the two germline ends. The CDR3 runs 13 residues. The DNA for the CDR3 is TGTGCCAGCAGTTTGGACAGAGCCTACGAGCAGTACTTC. It is translated as CASSLDRAYEQYF.

This clone was seen more than once but under ten times. The chain links TRBV7-9 to TRBJ1-2; no clear D. Trimming took 5 bases from V and 6 from J, leaving 10 bases between them. The CDR3 extends over 12 amino acids. Germline CDR1 SEHNR, CDR2 FQNEAQ (reference sequence). CDR3 nucleotide sequence: TGTGCCAGCAGCCCCCGGGAGGATGGCTACACCTTC. Amino acids: CASSPREDGYTF.

The V and J genes are TRBV4-1 and TRBJ1-4; D gene unclear. Trimming removed 4 bases from V and 8 bases from J, with 11 bases in between. The CDR3 has 13 amino acids. Germline V gene data show CDR1 as MGHRA and CDR2 as YSYEKL. The CDR3 region has the DNA TGCGCCAGCAGCCTCTATCTTGGGGAAAAACTGTTTTTT. Its protein is CASSLYLGEKLFF.

This chain uses TRBV18 with TRBJ1-4, with D uncertain. The V end was cut by 6 bases, the J end by 3 bases, with 11 bases between. Germline V gives CDR1 KGHSH, CDR2 LQKENI. This CDR3 contains 14 residues. CDR3 protein: CASSHGHSNEKLFF. CDR3 sequence (DNA): TGTGCCAGCTCGCACGGTCACTCTAATGAAAAACTGTTTTTT.

CDR3 region: CASSVAEETQYF. CDR3 DNA: TGTGCCAGCAGCGTAGCTGAAGAGACCCAGTACTTC. The chain is built from TRBV9 and TRBJ2-5; no clear D gene. CDR1 and CDR2 from the germline V gene are SGDLS and YYNGEE. CDR3 size: 12 residues. Trimming shortened V by 0 bases and J by 3 bases, and 3 bases separated the two germline ends.

This sequence joins TRBV24-1 and TRBJ1-1; D ambiguous. The CDR3 is 14 residues long. Trimming removed 2 bases at V and 8 bases at J, with 14 bases between. Germline CDR1 and CDR2: KGHDR and SFDVKD. The CDR3 DNA reads TGTGCCACCAGTGATTCCCTTATGGGCAGGGAAGCTTTCTTT. Translating gives CATSDSLMGREAFF.

As to this clone: The sample contains more than one DNA sequence encoding this CDR3. V is TRBV6-1 and J is TRBJ1-5; tentatively, D is TRBD1 (5 bases). V lost 2 bases and J lost 4, with 6 bases in between. Germline V gene lookup returns CDR1 MNHNS and CDR2 SASEGT. The CDR3 spans 13 residues. The CDR3 loop is CASSEQGNQPQHF. The DNA for the CDR3 is TGTGCCAGCAGTGAACAGGGAAATCAGCCCCAGCATTTT.

The chain joins TRBV19 to TRBJ2-3, with TRBD1 identical over 8 bases. CDR3 length: 16 residues. V lost 4 bases and J lost 1; bases outside the gene matches: 7. Germline V lookup: CDR1 LNHDA, CDR2 SQIVND (reference sequence). The CDR3 reads CASSKWTGKGTDTQYF. The CDR3 DNA is TGTGCCAGTAGTAAATGGACAGGGAAGGGCACAGATACGCAGTATTTT.

This clone was seen many times. The chain couples TRBV7-6 to TRBJ2-2; D is unclear. In germline, CDR1 is SGHVS, CDR2 FNYEAQ. V gave up 3 bases and J gave up 0 bases, with 8 bases separating them. This CDR3 spans 15 amino acids. CDR3 sequence: CASSFRATNTGELFF. The DNA of the CDR3 is TGTGCCAGCAGCTTTCGGGCGACGAACACCGGGGAGCTGTTTTTT.

The chain links TRBV7-9 to TRBJ2-1; D could derive from TRBD1 or TRBD2 (5 bases each). The CDR3 extends over 19 amino acids. Between the trimmed V and J ends, which lost 3 bases and 0 bases, there was a span of 21 bases. CDR1 SEHNR and CDR2 FQNEAQ come from the germline V gene (reference sequence). DNA of the CDR3: TGTGCCAGCAGCTTCGGCCCGAGGAGCGGACAAGGCTCCTACAATGAGCAGTTCTTC. This gives the protein CASSFGPRSGQGSYNEQFF. Full variable domain (remainder filled in from reference TRBV7-9 and TRBJ2-1): DTGVSQNPRHKITKRGQNVTFRCDPISEHNRLYWYRQTLGQGPEFLTYFQNEAQLEKSRLLSDRFSAERPKGSFSTLEIQRTEQGDSAMYLCASSFGPRSGQGSYNEQFFGPGTRLTVL.

This clone is a singleton in its sample. The J gene is TRBJ2-7, the V gene TRBV11-3; TRBD2 matches 12 bases. This CDR3 has 17 residues. CDR1 is SGHNT and CDR2 is YENEEA in the germline V gene. J was trimmed by 2 bases and V by 4 bases; bases with no gene match: 9. The CDR3 bases are TGTGCCAGCAGCTCCACCTTCCTAGCGGGAGGGCCCTACGAGCAGTACTTC. It is translated as CASSSTFLAGGPYEQYF.

This clone was detected once. The rearrangement links TRBV7-2 to TRBJ1-2; 8 bases map to TRBD1. J was trimmed by 7 bases and V by 5 bases; bases with no gene match: 9. The CDR3 has 14 residues. Per the germline V gene, CDR1 is SGHTA and CDR2 is FQGNSA. The DNA for the CDR3 is TGTGCCAGCAGCCAGAAACGACAGGGGAGTGGCTACACCTTC. This translates into CASSQKRQGSGYTF.

This chain uses TRBV6-5 with TRBJ1-1, with 7 bases aligning to TRBD1. This CDR3 is 14 amino acids long. Trimming cost V 7 bases and J 3 bases; bases outside gene matches: 8. Germline V gives CDR1 MNHEY, CDR2 SVGAGI. The chain's CDR3 is CASNSLTGHTEAFF. The CDR3 coding sequence is TGTGCCAGCAACTCTCTGACAGGGCACACTGAAGCTTTCTTT.

This rearrangement joins TRBV29-1 to TRBJ1-4; perhaps TRBD1 as D (5 bases). Germline CDR1 and CDR2: SQVTM and ANQGSEA. With 7 bases removed from V and 8 bases from J, the gap between germline ends came to 14 bases. This CDR3 is 12 amino acids long. The CDR3 DNA is TGCAGCGCCTCCGGGGGTAGGGAAAAACTGTTTTTT. Translating it yields CSASGGREKLFF.

The gene calls are TRBV7-2 and TRBJ1-2, with unresolved D. Trimming pared 0 bases from V and 0 bases from J, leaving 11 bases between. Germline lookup yields CDR1 SGHTA and CDR2 FQGNSA. The CDR3 runs to 16 residues. The CDR3 region has the DNA TGTGCCAGCAGCTTAGCGAGGGCAATAACTAACTATGGCTACACCTTC. This encodes CASSLARAITNYGYTF.

The chain carries TRBV24-1 and TRBJ2-3; maybe TRBD2 (5 bases). The CDR3 is made up of 16 amino acids. The V and J ends lost 4 bases and 3 bases respectively, with 16 bases between them. In germline, CDR1 is KGHDR, CDR2 SFDVKD. CDR3 amino acids: CATSDIGPRGTDTQYF. In nucleotides, the CDR3 is TGTGCCACCAGTGACATAGGACCCCGAGGGACAGATACGCAGTATTTT.

The chain is built from TRBV7-2 and TRBJ1-1; no reliable D call. The CDR3 consists of 13 residues. V lost 1 base and J 8 bases, leaving 11 bases between the germline ends. Germline loops: CDR1 SGHTA, CDR2 FQGNSA. This chain's CDR3 is CASSLEDPGEAFF. In DNA, the CDR3 is TGTGCCAGCAGCTTAGAGGATCCGGGGGAAGCTTTCTTT.